This is a list of T cell receptor beta chains from one sample in a study of cytomegalovirus exposure and HLA in healthy donors. Assay used: immunoSEQ multiplex PCR; TCRdb lists only in-frame clones, some missing. The sample includes around 92,000 clones, about 70% of them seen just once. The sample was PBMCs. Every receptor here comes from a woman aged 70 to 79 in good health and CMV-seropositive. The CDR3 runs from the conserved cysteine through the conserved F or W.

>TRBV28
CASGQGRTQPQHF
>TRBV5-1
CASRPGTDYGYTF
>TRBV27
CASSLGGVGQPQHF
>TRBV18
CASSPPTGANEQFF
>TRBV10-1
CASSERGLGDTQYF
>TRBV6-1
CASSEIGASNEKLFF
>TRBV5-1
CASSLEGVPYNEQFF
>TRBV14
CASSPRGDRAHRSSYEQYF
>TRBV28
CASTFQGANTEAFF
>TRBV11-3
CASSLDRDTQYF
>TRBV6-1
CASRAGGFNQPQHF
>TRBV18
CASSPNASGGNTGELFF
>TRBV28
CASSLGGPNEQYF
>TRBV6-5
CASSSRTSGIYEQYF
>TRBV19
CASSTQGQSGELFF
>TRBV28
CASSIQGAGTDTQYF
>TRBV6-1
CASSEGQPRNEQFF
>TRBV18
CASSLGTGPETQYF
>TRBV5-1
CASSLGFLAPTGTQYF
>TRBV6-5
CASSYSLRNTEAFF
>TRBV7-3
CASSSPGTGDQPQHF
>TRBV27
CASSSQGNYGYTF
>TRBV5-4
CASSPRGRSYNEQFF
>TRBV7-8
CASQRGSQETQYF
>TRBV28
CASSTPGQGNQPQHF
>TRBV7-2
CASSVSGWSYEQYF
>TRBV5-1
CASNAGAANSYEQYF
>TRBV5-1
CASSLETRPYEQYF
>TRBV10-1
CASSESPGLYTEAFF
>TRBV11-1
CASSSYGGPGTDTQYF
>TRBV29-1
CSVESRLSGNTIYF
>TRBV5-1
CASRVGQGNYGYTF
>TRBV2
CASTRQGDNQPQHF
>TRBV28
CASSLQINRVFYGYTF
>TRBV28
CASSPRYEQYF
>TRBV6-6
CASSTRGPNQPQHF
>TRBV6-4
CASSRHDRGPELAKNIQYF
>TRBV6-1
CASRGLAGVDEQFF
>TRBV6-1
CASREPGLAYNEQFF
>TRBV5-1
CASRSSGSANTGELFF
>TRBV7-8
CASSLFYREGGQPQHF
>TRBV6-1
CATLRQGPNSPLHF
>TRBV28
CASSFGLAGGRRVVF
>TRBV10-3
CAINGADRAGYDTEAFF
>TRBV9
CASSVNGNEKLFF